The clone carrying this T cell receptor (beta chain) was seen a handful of times. V shed 2 bases and J shed 1 base, with 11 bases lying between them. Germline V gives CDR1 MGHRA, CDR2 YSYEKL. The CDR3 contains 15 residues. A J-beta primer mix and a sample-barcoded 5' primer were used in a second PCR of roughly 6 to 12 cycles. Each CDR3 protein gets one entry after TCRdb re-called the 5' RACE reads with MiXCR. Of about 1.5 million distinct CDR3 sequences listed, roughly 43% were seen once; the top ten hold roughly 3.7%. The data belong to a study of blood T cells in healthy people across ages. This sequence was found in a woman under 30 in good health. Sequences were obtained from blood. V gene TRBV4-1 combines with J gene TRBJ1-2; TRBD1 is a possible D gene (6 bases). The CDR3 is CASSQIRGNNYGYTF. CDR3 nucleotides: TGCGCCAGCAGCCAAATCAGGGGAAATAACTATGGCTACACCTTC.